This TCR beta chain stems from a study of T cell repertoires in cytomegalovirus infection. Study context: Indications came from public TCR beta signatures; they pointed to CMV infection and to a matching HLA type. Study conclusions and caveats: Within the response measured ex vivo, HLA-C-restricted CMV-specific TCR beta clonotypes were dominant. Summed frequency of shared TCR beta families picked out CMV carriers who also had the relevant HLA.

TCRdb ran MiXCR on the reads and lists one entry per CDR3 protein. The sample lists some 240,000 distinct CDR3 sequences; over 15% were seen once. This CDR3 contains 14 residues. V shed 1 base and J shed 1 base, with 7 bases lying between them. Germline loops: CDR1 LNHDA, CDR2 SQIVND (reference sequence). This clonotype showed up just a few times. Antigen unknown. This receptor was taken from a human donor in good health (CMV status not recorded). Some clones in this sample may be carry-over from other donors' samples. The chain carries TRBV19 and TRBJ1-1, with D unclear. Sequenced material: CD8+ T cells from PBMCs. In DNA form, the CDR3 reads TGTGCCAGTAGTATAGTTACCGGGAACACTGAAGCTTTCTTT. Translation: CASSIVTGNTEAFF.